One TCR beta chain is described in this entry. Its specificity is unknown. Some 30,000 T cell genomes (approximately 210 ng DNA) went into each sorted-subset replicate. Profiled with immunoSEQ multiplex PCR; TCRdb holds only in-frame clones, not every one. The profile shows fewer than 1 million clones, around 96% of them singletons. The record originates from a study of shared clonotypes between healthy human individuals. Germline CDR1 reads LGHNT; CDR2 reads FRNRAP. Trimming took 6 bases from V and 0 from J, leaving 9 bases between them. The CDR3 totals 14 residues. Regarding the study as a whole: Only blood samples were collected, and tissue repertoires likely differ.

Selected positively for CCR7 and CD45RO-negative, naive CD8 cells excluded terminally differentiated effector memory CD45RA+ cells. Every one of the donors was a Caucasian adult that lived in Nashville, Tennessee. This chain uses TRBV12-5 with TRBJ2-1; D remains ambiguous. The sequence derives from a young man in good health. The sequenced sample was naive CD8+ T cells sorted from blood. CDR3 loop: CASGQWSSYNEQFF. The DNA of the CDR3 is TGTGCTAGTGGACAGTGGAGCTCCTACAATGAGCAGTTCTTC.